A selection of T cell receptor beta chains follows, all from one sample in a study of neurological immune-mediated disorders. TCRdb re-called the 5' RACE reads through MiXCR, storing one row per CDR3 protein. The profile shows about 66,000 distinct CDR3 sequences, roughly 4.5% of them singletons. The sequencing sample was made of PBMCs. The receptors derive from a young man with multiple sclerosis. CDR3s include the opening cysteine and the closing phenylalanine or tryptophan. A D gene is named only where the DNA matches it firmly. Not every row has a clone size; where given, it reads once, few, many or a size class.

J	D	size	V	CDR3
TRBJ1-6	-	many	TRBV20-1	CSALAGLGNSPLHF
TRBJ1-1	-	many	TRBV20-1	CSANRVSGNTEAFF
TRBJ1-4	TRBD1	-	TRBV9	CASSVGTANEKLFF
TRBJ1-6	-	many	TRBV10-3	CAISEGTHNSPLHF
TRBJ1-1	TRBD1	many	TRBV7-8	CASSLLSGGANTEAFF
TRBJ1-2	TRBD1	many	TRBV5-8	CASSRQRGPSGYTF
TRBJ2-1	-	many	TRBV14	CASSQGGPLNEQFF
TRBJ2-1	-	many	TRBV10-2	CASSESNEQFF
TRBJ1-6	TRBD1	many	TRBV20-1	CSARTTGMGSPLHF
TRBJ1-1	-	few	TRBV24-1	CATSEQRGTEAFF
TRBJ2-2	-	few	TRBV10-1	CASSGLNTGELFF
TRBJ2-2	TRBD1	few	TRBV12-3/TRBV12-4	CASSSGQGGTGELFF
TRBJ1-1	-	many	TRBV12-3/TRBV12-4	CASSFWGLEAFF
TRBJ2-7	TRBD1	few	TRBV5-1	CASSLAAGTGTYEQYF
TRBJ1-2	-	many	TRBV27	CASSYRGDGYGYTF
TRBJ1-1	-	many	TRBV15	CATSRDEWVRDWGTEAFF
TRBJ2-7	TRBD2	-	TRBV5-1	CASSLETSGTYEQYF
TRBJ2-3	-	few	TRBV5-1	CASRTRSPNHTDTQYF
TRBJ1-3	-	many	TRBV7-9	CASSLAGTSGNTIYF
TRBJ1-6	TRBD1	many	TRBV6-2/TRBV6-3	CASSRGQGNISLHF
TRBJ2-1	-	-	TRBV4-1	CASSQDSGGRGFF
TRBJ2-1	TRBD2	many	TRBV9	CASSVGAGGFGAEQFF
TRBJ1-5	-	many	TRBV20-1	CSASEAGVEAQNF
TRBJ2-5	TRBD2	many	TRBV5-1	CASSLDGSGSPETQYF
TRBJ1-1	-	-	TRBV5-1	CASSLRGVRFQF
TRBJ1-1	-	few	TRBV9	CASSQGPTRLTEAFF
TRBJ1-4	-	few	TRBV20-1	CSAGGQHSTGGGMFF
TRBJ1-5	-	-	TRBV6-6	CASSYPNSNQPQNF
TRBJ1-2	-	many	TRBV5-5	CASSSNYGYTF
TRBJ2-2	-	many	TRBV15	CATSSMGLNTGELFF
TRBJ1-2	-	many	TRBV5-1	CASSLGGLGRRYGYTF
TRBJ2-7	-	many	TRBV20-1	CSARSEGYEQYF
TRBJ1-1	-	many	TRBV18	CASSPPGGNTEAFF
TRBJ1-2	TRBD1	many	TRBV15	CATSRDRQGGYGYTF
TRBJ2-4	-	many	TRBV9	CASSRGSVLSENIQYF